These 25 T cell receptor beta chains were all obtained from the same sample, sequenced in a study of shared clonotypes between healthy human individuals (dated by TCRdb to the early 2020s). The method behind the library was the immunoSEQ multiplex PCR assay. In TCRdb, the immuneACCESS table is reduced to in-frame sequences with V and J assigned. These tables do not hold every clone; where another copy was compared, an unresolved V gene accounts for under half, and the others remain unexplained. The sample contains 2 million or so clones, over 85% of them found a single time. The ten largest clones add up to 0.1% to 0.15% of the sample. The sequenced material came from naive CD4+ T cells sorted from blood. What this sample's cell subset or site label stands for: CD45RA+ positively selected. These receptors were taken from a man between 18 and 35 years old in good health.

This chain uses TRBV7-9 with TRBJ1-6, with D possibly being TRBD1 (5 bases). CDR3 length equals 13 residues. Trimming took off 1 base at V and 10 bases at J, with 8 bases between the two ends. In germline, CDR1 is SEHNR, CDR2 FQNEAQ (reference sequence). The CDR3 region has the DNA TGTGCCAGCAGCTTAGGCAGGGCCTCACCCCTCCACTTT. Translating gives CASSLGRASPLHF.

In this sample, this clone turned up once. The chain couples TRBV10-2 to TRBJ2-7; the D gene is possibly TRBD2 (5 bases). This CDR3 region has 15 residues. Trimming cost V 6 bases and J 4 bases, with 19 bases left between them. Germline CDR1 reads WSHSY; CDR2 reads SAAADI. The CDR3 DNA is TGCGCCAGCAGCGCGGACTCCCTTCGTAGTTACGAGCAGTACTTC. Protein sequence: CASSADSLRSYEQYF.

This CDR3 is CASDKQGIYGYTF. The CDR3 bases are TGTGCCAGCGACAAACAGGGGATCTATGGCTACACCTTC. The gene calls are TRBV2 and TRBJ1-2; 7 nucleotides line up with TRBD1. J gave up 4 bases and V 8 bases, and 7 bases lay outside the gene matches. This CDR3 has 13 residues. CDR1 SNHLY and CDR2 FYNNEI come from the germline V gene.

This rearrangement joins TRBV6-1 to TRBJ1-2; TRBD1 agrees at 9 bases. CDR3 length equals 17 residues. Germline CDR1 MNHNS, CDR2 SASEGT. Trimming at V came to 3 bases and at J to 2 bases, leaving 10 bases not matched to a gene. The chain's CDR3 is CASSETPGQGRNYGYTF. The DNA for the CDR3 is TGTGCCAGCAGTGAGACCCCGGGACAGGGAAGGAACTATGGCTACACCTTC.

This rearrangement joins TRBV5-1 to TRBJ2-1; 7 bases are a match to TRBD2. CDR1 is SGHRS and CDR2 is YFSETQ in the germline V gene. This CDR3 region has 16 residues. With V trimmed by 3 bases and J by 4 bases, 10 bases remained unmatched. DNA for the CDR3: TGCGCCAGCAGCTGGGGGTCCAGCGGGAATTACAATGAGCAGTTCTTC. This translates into CASSWGSSGNYNEQFF.

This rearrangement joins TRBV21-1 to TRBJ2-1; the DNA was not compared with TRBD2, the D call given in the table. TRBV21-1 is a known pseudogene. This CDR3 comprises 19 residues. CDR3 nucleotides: TGTGCCAGCAGCAGACTAGCGGGGGTAACGTACCCTACCTACAATGAGCAGTTCTTC. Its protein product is CASSRLAGVTYPTYNEQFF.

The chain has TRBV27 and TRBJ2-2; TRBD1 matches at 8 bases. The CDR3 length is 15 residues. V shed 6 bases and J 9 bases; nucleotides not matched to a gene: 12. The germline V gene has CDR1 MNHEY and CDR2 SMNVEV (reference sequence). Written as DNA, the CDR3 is TGTGCCAGCAGCCCTGACAGGGGTCTACACCGGGAGCTGTTTTTT. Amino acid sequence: CASSPDRGLHRELFF.

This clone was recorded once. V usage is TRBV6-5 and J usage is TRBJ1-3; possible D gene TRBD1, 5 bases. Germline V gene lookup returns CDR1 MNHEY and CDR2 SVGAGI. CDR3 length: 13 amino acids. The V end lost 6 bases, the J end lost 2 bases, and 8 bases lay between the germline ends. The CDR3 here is CASRRGAGNTIYF. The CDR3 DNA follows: TGTGCCAGCAGACGAGGGGCTGGAAACACCATATATTTT.

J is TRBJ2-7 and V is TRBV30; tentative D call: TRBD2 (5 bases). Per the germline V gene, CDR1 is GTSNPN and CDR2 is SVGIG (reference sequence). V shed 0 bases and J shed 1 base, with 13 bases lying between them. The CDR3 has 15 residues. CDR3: CAWSVWTWNSYEQYF. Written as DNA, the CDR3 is TGTGCCTGGAGTGTCTGGACTTGGAATTCCTACGAGCAGTACTTC. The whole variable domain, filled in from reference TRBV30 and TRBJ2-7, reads SQTIHQWPATLVQPVGSPLSLECTVEGTSNPNLYWYRQAAGRGLQLLFYSVGIGQISSEVPQNLSASRPQDRQFILSSKKLLLSDSGFYLCAWSVWTWNSYEQYFGPGTRLTVT.

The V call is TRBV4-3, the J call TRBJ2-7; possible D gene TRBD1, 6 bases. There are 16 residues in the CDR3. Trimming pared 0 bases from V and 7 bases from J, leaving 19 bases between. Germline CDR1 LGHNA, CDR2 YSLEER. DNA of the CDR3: TGCGCCAGCAGCCAAGATCGTGAACAGGGAGAGGGGGAGCAGTACTTC. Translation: CASSQDREQGEGEQYF.

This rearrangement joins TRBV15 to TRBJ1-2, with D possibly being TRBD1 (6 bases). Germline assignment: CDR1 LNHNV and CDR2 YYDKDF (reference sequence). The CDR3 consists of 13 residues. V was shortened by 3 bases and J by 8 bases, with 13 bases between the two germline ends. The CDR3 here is CATSRETGTGYTF. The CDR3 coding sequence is TGTGCCACCAGCAGGGAAACAGGGACCGGCTACACCTTC.

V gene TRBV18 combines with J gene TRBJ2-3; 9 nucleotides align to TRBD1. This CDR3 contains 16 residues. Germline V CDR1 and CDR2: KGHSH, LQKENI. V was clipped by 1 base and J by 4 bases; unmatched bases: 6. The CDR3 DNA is TGTGCCAGCTCACCACGCGTGACAGGGGGTTCAGATACGCAGTATTTT. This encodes CASSPRVTGGSDTQYF.

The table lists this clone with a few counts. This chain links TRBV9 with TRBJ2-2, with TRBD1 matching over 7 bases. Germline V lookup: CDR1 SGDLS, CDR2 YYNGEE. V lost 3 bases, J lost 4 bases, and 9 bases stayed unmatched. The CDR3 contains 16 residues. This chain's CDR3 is CASSGPDRVATGELFF. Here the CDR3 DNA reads TGTGCCAGCAGCGGCCCCGACAGGGTCGCCACCGGGGAGCTGTTTTTT.

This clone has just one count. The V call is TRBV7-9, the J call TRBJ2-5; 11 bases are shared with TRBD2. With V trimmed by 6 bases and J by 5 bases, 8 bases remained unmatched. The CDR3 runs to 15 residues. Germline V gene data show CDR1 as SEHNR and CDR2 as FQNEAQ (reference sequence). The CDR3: CASSAWASGRETQYF. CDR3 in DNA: TGTGCCAGCAGTGCGTGGGCTAGCGGGAGGGAGACCCAGTACTTC.

As DNA, the CDR3 is TGTGCCAGCAAGACACCACCCTCGGGACAGGGAGAGACCCAGTACTTC. This gives the protein CASKTPPSGQGETQYF. V usage is TRBV2 and J usage is TRBJ2-5; TRBD1 matches at 9 bases. Unmatched junction bases numbered 13, after V lost 7 bases and J lost 4 bases. The CDR3 covers 16 residues. Germline V gives CDR1 SNHLY, CDR2 FYNNEI.

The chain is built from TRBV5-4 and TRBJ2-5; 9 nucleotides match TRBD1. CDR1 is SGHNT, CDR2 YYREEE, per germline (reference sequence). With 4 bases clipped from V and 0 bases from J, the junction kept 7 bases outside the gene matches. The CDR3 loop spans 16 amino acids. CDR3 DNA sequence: TGTGCCAGCAGCACCAGGACAGGGGTTTACCAAGAGACCCAGTACTTC. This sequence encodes CASSTRTGVYQETQYF. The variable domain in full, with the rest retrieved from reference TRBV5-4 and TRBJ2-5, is ETGVTQSPTHLIKTRGQQVTLRCSSQSGHNTVSWYQQALGQGPQFIFQYYREEENGRGNFPPRFSGLQFPNYSSELNVNALELDDSALYLCASSTRTGVYQETQYFGPGTRLLVL.

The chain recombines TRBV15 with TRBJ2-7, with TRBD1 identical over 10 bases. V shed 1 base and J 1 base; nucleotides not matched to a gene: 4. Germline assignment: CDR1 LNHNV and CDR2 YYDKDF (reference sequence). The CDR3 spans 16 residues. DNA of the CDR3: TGTGCCACCAGCAGAGGGGGACAGGGGTTGTCCTACGAGCAGTACTTC. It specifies CATSRGGQGLSYEQYF.

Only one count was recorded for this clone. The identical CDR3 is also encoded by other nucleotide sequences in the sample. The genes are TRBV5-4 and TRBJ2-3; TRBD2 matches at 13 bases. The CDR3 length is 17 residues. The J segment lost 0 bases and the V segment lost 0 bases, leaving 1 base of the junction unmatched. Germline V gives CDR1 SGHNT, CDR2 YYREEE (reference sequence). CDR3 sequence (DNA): TGTGCCAGCAGCTTGGGGGGACTAGCGGGGAGCACAGATACGCAGTATTTT. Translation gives CASSLGGLAGSTDTQYF.

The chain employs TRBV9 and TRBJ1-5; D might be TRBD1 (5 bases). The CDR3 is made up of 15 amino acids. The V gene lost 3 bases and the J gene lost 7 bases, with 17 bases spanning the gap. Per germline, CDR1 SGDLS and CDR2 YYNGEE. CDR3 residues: CASSAGPQVSQPQHF. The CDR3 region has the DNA TGTGCCAGCAGCGCAGGTCCACAGGTATCGCAGCCCCAGCATTTT.

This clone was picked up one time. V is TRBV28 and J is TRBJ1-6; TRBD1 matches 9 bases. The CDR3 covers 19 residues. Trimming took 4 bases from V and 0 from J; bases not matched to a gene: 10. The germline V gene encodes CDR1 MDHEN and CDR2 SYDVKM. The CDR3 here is CASSSGQGPSSSYNSPLHF. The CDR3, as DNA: TGTGCCAGCAGTTCGGGACAGGGACCCTCCAGCTCCTATAATTCACCCCTCCACTTT.

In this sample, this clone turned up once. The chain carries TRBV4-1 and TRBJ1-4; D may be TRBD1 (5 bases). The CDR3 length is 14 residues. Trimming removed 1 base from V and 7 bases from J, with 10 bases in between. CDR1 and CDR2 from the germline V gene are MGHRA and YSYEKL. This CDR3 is CASSQVGVVEKLFF. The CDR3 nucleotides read TGCGCCAGCAGCCAAGTAGGGGTAGTTGAAAAACTGTTTTTT.

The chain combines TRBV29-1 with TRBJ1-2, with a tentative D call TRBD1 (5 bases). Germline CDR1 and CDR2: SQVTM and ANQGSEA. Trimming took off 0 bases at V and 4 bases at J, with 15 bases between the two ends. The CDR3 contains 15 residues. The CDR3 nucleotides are TGCAGCGTTGAAGACGGCCGCCCCGGGGCCTATGGCTACACCTTC. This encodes CSVEDGRPGAYGYTF.

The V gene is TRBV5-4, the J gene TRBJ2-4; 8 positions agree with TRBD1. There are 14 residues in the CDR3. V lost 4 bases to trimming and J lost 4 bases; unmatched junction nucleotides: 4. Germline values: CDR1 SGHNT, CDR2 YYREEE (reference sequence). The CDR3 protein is CASSPRQGKNIQYF. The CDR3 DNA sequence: TGTGCCAGCAGCCCTCGACAGGGGAAAAACATTCAGTACTTC. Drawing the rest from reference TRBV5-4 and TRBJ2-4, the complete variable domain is ETGVTQSPTHLIKTRGQQVTLRCSSQSGHNTVSWYQQALGQGPQFIFQYYREEENGRGNFPPRFSGLQFPNYSSELNVNALELDDSALYLCASSPRQGKNIQYFGAGTRLSVL.

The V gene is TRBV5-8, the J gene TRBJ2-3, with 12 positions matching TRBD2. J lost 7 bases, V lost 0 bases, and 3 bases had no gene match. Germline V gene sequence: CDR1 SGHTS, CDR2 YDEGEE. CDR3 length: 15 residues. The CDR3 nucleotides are TGTGCCAGCAGCTTGGGACTAGCGGGAGTTAATACGCAGTATTTT. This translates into CASSLGLAGVNTQYF.

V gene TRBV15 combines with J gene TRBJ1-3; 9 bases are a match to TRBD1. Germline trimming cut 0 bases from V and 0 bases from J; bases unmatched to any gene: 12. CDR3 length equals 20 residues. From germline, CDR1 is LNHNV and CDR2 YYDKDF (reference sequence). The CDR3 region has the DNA TGTGCCACCAGCAGAGATCGGGTCCCTGGACAGGGGCTCTCTGGAAACACCATATATTTT. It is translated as CATSRDRVPGQGLSGNTIYF.